This T cell receptor beta chain comes out of a study of blood T cell repertoires in COVID-19. The overall study: Nucleic acid was either cDNA or gDNA, and it came from T cells, B-cell-depleted T cells, or PBMCs.

This table comes from immunoSEQ multiplex PCR, and its TCRdb copy is limited to in-frame clones, with some not included. The sample includes roughly 330,000 clones, 70% to 90% seen only once; the top ten take 8.5% to 12%. This CDR3 has 13 amino acids. V shed 3 bases and J shed 8 bases, with 10 bases lying between them. The V gene's germline CDR1 is KGHSH and CDR2 LQKENI. Participants' reported clinical history set cohort assignment. The receptor was derived from a woman younger than 30 who had recovered from COVID-19. The V call is TRBV18, the J call TRBJ1-4, with D unclear. Sequencing was performed on PBMCs or T cells enriched from blood (not recorded which). CDR3 DNA: TGTGCCAGCTCACCCGACATTGAAGAAAAACTGTTTTTT. This sequence encodes CASSPDIEEKLFF.